A single T cell receptor (beta chain) is shown here with its context. What it recognizes is unknown. These data belong to a study of blood T cells in healthy people across ages. Study in general: About one barcoded beta molecule per two T cells was the capture yield of template switching. The study's findings and limits: PBMCs that were unsorted prevented a conclusive naive versus antigen-experienced comparison.

PBMCs numbering at least 7 million were isolated per sample. There were at least 5 micrograms of total RNA extracted from every sample. V lost 3 bases, J lost 5 bases, and 4 bases stayed unmatched. CDR3 length: 14 residues. Through a sample-barcoded 5' primer and a J-beta primer mix, a second PCR was run for roughly 6 to 12 cycles. TCRdb analysed the 5' RACE reads with MiXCR anew, one entry per CDR3 protein. Of 850,000 to 1,300,000 distinct CDR3 sequences in the sample, more than 35% were seen once. The sequence was collected from a woman aged 55-69 years in good health. The genes are TRBV12-3 or TRBV12-4 and TRBJ2-5, with 9 bases identical to TRBD1. Material: blood. The CDR3 DNA reads as TGTGCCAGCAGTTTTGCAGGACAGGGGGAGACCCAGTACTTC. Translating it yields CASSFAGQGETQYF.